Each of the 3 T cell receptor beta chains below was sequenced from the same sample in a study of cytomegalovirus exposure and HLA in healthy donors. PCR employed 60 Vbeta and 13 Jbeta primers. Libraries were prepared by immunoSEQ multiplex PCR; TCRdb keeps only in-frame clonotypes and omits some of them. The data contain about 180,000 clones, around 78% of them singletons. Sequenced material: PBMCs. The source is a woman between 45 and 65 years old in good health and CMV-seropositive.

V usage is TRBV30 and J usage is TRBJ2-2; TRBD1 matches at 10 bases. Trimming took 0 bases from V and 0 from J; bases not matched to a gene: 4. The CDR3 totals 17 residues. Germline V lookup: CDR1 GTSNPN, CDR2 SVGIG (reference sequence). CDR3 region: CAWSVRQGAANTGELFF. The CDR3, as DNA: TGTGCCTGGAGTGTACGACAGGGGGCCGCGAACACCGGGGAGCTGTTTTTT.

The rearrangement joins TRBV4-1 to TRBJ2-3; D is unclear. Trimming left V 2 bases short and J 2 bases short, with 11 bases between. Germline assignment: CDR1 MGHRA and CDR2 YSYEKL. The CDR3 runs to 15 residues. This CDR3 is CASSQITRSTDTQYF. The CDR3 DNA reads TGCGCCAGCAGCCAAATTACCCGGTCCACAGATACGCAGTATTTT.

The gene calls are TRBV7-9 and TRBJ2-7, with D possibly matching TRBD1 (6 bases). The CDR3 contains 14 residues. Trimming pared 3 bases from V and 1 base from J, leaving 10 bases between. Germline V gives CDR1 SEHNR, CDR2 FQNEAQ (reference sequence). The CDR3 region is CASSFVGQSYEQYF. In DNA, the CDR3 is TGTGCCAGCAGCTTCGTCGGACAGTCCTACGAGCAGTACTTC.